This T cell receptor (beta chain) was sequenced in a study of T cell clonotyping in hematopoietic cell transplantation. Whole-study results and caveats: Recipient TCR diversity dropped after transplant; expanded clonotypes rose from day 30 to 180.

Assay: immunoSEQ multiplex PCR; the TCRdb copy retains only in-frame clones and omits some. This sample carries over a thousand clones, around 70% of them seen once, and the ten largest clones take approximately 40%. Looked up from germline, CDR1 is LNHDA and CDR2 is SQIVND (reference sequence). Unmatched junction bases numbered 9, after V lost 7 bases and J lost 4 bases. The CDR3 spans 15 residues. In regard to this clone: Antigen: not known.

This specimen was peripheral blood mononuclear cells, taken 100 days after allogeneic stem cell transplant. The source of this sequence is a female patient between 30 and 40 years old who had an allogeneic stem cell transplant, so T cells may come from the graft donor. Some clones in this sample may be carry-over from other donors' samples. The gene calls are TRBV19 and TRBJ2-5; 10 nucleotides align to TRBD1. The chain's CDR3 is CASTRTGTGVETQYF. Here the CDR3 DNA reads TGTGCCAGTACCCGGACCGGGACAGGGGTAGAGACCCAGTACTTC.